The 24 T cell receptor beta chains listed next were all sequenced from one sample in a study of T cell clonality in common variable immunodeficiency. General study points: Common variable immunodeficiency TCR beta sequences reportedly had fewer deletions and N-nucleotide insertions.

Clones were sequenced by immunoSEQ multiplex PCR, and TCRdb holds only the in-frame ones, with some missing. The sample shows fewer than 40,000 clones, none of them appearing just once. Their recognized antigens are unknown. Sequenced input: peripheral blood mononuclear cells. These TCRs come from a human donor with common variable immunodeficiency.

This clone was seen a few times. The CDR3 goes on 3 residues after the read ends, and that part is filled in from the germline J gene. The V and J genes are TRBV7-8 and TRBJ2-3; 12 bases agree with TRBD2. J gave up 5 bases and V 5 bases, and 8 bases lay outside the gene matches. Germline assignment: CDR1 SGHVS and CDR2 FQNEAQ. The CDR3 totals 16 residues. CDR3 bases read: TGTGCCAGCAGCCGTCCTAGCGGGGGGGCCAAAGATACG. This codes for CASSRPSGGAKDT. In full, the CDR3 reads CASSRPSGGAKDTQYF.

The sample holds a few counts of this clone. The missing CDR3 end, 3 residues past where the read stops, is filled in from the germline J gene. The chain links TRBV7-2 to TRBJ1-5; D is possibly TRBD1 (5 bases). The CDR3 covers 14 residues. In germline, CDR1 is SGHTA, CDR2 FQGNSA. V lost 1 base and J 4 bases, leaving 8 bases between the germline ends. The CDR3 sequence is CASSLGQINQPQHF. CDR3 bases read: TGTGCCAGCAGCTTAGGACAGATTAATCAGCCC.

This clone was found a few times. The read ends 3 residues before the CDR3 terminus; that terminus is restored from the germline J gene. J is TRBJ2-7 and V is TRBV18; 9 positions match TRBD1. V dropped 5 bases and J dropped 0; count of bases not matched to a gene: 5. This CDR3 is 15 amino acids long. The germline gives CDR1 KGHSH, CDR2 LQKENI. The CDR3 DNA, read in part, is TGTGCCAGCTCAGCTGGACAGGGGAGCTCCTACGAG. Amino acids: CASSAGQGSSYE. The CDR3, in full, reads CASSAGQGSSYEQYF.

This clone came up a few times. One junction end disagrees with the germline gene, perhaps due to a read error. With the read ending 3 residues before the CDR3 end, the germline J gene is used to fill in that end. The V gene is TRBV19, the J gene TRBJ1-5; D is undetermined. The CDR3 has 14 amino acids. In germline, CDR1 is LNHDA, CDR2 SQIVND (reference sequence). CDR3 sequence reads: CASSIAASDQPQHF. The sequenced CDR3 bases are TGTGCCAGTAGTATAGCGGCTAGCGATCAGCCC.

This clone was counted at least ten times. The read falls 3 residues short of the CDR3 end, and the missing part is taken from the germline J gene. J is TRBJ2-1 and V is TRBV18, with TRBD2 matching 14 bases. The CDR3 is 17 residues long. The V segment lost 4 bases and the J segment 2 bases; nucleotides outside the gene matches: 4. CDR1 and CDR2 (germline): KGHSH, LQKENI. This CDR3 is CASSQPGLAGAYNEQFF. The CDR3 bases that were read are TGTGCCAGCTCACAACCGGGACTAGCGGGGGCCTACAATGAG. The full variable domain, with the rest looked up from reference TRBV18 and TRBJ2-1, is NAGVMQNPRHLVRRRGQEARLRCSPMKGHSHVYWYRQLPEEGLKFMVYLQKENIIDESGMPKERFSAEFPKEGPSILRIQQVVRGDSAAYFCASSQPGLAGAYNEQFFGPGTRLTVL.

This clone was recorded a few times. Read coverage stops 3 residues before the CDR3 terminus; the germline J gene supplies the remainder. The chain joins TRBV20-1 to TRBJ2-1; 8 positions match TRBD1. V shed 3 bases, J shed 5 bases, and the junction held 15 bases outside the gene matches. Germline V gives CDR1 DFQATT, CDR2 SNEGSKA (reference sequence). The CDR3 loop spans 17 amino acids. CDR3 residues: CSASGFNGDRPDNEQFF. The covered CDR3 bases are TGCAGTGCTAGTGGTTTTAATGGGGACAGGCCTGACAATGAG.

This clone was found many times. The CDR3 reads CASSFFDRLNRVAFF. Partial CDR3 DNA: TGTGCCAGCAGCTTCTTTGACAGGTTGAATCGGGTA. The V call is TRBV5-6, the J call TRBJ1-1; TRBD1 might be the D (6 bases). The read gets to within 3 residues of the CDR3 end, and the germline J gene fills in the rest. Germline loops: CDR1 SGHDT, CDR2 YYEEEE. The CDR3 is made up of 15 amino acids.

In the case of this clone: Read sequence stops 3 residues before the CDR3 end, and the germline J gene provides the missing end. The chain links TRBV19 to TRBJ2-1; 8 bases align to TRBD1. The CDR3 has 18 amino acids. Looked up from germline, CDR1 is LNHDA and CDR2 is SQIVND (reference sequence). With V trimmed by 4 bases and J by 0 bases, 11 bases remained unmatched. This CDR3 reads CASSSPTGGLTSYNEQFF. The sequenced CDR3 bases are TGTGCCAGTAGTAGTCCAACAGGGGGTTTAACCTCCTACAATGAG.

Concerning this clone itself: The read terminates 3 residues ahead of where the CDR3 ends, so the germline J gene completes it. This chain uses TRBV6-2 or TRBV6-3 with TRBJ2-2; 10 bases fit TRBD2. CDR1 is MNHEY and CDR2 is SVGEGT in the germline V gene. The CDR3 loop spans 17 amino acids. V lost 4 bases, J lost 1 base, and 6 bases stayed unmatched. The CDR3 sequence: CASSSVAGGRNTGELFF. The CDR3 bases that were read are TGTGCCAGCAGTTCGGTAGCGGGGGGCCGGAACACCGGGGAG.

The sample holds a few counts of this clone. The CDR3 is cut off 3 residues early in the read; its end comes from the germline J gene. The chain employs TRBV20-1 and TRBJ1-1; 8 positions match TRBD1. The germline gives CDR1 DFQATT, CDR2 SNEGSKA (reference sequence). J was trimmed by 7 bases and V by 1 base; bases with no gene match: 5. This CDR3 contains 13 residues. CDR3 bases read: TGCAGTGCTAGAGGGACAGGGAACCTTGAA. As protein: CSARGTGNLE. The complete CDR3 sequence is CSARGTGNLEAFF.

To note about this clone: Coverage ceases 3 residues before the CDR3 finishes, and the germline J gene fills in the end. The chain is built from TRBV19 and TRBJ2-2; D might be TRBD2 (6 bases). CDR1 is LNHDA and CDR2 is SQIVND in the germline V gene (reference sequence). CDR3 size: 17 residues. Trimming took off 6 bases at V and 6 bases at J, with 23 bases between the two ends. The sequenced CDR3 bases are TGTGCCAGTAGCACTCCCCCCGGGGGAATGGTGTCCGGGGAG. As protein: CASSTPPGGMVSGE. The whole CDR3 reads CASSTPPGGMVSGELFF.

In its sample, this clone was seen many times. The CDR3 loop reads CASKGSGGLTYEQYF. CDR3 bases read: TGCGCCAGCAAGGGTAGCGGGGGCCTAACCTACGAG. The chain employs TRBV5-1 and TRBJ2-7; 9 nucleotides agree with TRBD2. The read ends 3 residues early relative to the CDR3; the germline J gene fills the gap. Per the germline V gene, CDR1 is SGHRS and CDR2 is YFSETQ. V gave up 6 bases and J gave up 2 bases; unmatched junction bases: 9. This CDR3 spans 15 amino acids.

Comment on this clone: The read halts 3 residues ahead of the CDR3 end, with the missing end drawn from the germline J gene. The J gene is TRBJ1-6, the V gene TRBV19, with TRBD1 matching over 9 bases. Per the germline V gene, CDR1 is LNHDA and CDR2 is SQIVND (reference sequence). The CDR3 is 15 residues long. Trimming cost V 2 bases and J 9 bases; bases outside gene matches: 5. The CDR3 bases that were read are TGTGCCAGTAGTATAAGGGGACAGGGAGTTTCACCC. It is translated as CASSIRGQGVSP. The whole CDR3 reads CASSIRGQGVSPLHF.

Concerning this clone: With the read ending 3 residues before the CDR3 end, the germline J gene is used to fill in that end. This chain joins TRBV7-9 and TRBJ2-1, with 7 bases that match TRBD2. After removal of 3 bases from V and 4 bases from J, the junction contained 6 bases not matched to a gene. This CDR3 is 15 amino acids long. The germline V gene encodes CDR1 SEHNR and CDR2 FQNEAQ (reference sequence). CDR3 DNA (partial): TGTGCCAGCAGCTTGGGGGGGGAATTATACAATGAG. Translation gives CASSLGGELYNE. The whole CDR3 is CASSLGGELYNEQFF. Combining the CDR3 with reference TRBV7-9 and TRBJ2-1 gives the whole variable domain DTGVSQNPRHKITKRGQNVTFRCDPISEHNRLYWYRQTLGQGPEFLTYFQNEAQLEKSRLLSDRFSAERPKGSFSTLEIQRTEQGDSAMYLCASSLGGELYNEQFFGPGTRLTVL.

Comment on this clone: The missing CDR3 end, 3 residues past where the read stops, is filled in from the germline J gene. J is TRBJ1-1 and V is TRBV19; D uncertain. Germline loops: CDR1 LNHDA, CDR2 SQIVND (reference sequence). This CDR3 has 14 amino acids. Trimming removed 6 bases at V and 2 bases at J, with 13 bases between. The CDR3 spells CASRATVPNTEAFF. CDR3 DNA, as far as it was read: TGTGCCAGTAGGGCCACAGTCCCTAACACTGAA.

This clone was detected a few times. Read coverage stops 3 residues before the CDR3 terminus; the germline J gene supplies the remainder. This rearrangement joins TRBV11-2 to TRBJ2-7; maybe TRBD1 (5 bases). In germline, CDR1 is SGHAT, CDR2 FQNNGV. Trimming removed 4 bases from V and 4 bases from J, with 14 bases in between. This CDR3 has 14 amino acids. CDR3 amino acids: CASSSVGASYEQYF. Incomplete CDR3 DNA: TGTGCCAGCAGCTCAGTAGGGGCATCGTACGAG. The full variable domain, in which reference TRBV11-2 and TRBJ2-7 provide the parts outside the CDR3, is EAGVAQSPRYKIIEKRQSVAFWCNPISGHATLYWYQQILGQGPKLLIQFQNNGVVDDSQLPKDRFSAERLKGVDSTLKIQPAKLEDSAVYLCASSSVGASYEQYFGPGTRLTVT.

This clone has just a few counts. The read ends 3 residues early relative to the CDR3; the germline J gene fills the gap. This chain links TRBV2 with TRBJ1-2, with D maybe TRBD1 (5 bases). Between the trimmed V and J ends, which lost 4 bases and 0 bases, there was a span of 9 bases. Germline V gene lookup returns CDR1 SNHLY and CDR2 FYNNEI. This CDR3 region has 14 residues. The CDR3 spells CASSGGITNYGYTF. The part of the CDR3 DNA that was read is TGTGCCAGCAGTGGGGGCATTACTAACTATGGC. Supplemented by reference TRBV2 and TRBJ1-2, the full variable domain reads EPEVTQTPSHQVTQMGQEVILRCVPISNHLYFYWYRQILGQKVEFLVSFYNNEISEKSEIFDDQFSVERPDGSNFTLKIRSTKLEDSAMYFCASSGGITNYGYTFGSGTRLTVV.

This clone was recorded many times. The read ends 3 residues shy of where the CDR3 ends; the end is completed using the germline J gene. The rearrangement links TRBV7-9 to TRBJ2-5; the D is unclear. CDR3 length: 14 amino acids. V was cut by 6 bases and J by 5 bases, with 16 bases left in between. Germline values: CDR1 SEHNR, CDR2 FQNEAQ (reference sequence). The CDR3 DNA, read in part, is TGTGCCAGCAGTCCGGATCCTAGATCGGAGACC. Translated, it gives CASSPDPRSET. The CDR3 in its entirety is CASSPDPRSETQYF.

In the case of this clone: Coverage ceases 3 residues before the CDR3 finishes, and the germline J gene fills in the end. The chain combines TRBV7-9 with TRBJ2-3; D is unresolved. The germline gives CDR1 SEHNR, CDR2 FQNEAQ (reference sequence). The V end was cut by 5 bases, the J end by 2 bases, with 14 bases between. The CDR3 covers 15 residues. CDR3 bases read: TGTGCCAGCAGCCCCCCCGCTGCGTACACAGATACG. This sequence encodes CASSPPAAYTDT. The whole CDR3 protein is CASSPPAAYTDTQYF.

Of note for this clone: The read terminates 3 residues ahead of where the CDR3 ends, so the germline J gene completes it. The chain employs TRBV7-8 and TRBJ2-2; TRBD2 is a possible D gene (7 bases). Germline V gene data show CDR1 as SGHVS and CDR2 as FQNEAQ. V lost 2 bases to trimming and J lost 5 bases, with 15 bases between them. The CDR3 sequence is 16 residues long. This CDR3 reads CASSLFRGAGTGELFF. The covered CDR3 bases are TGTGCCAGCAGCTTATTTCGGGGGGCCGGAACCGGGGAG.

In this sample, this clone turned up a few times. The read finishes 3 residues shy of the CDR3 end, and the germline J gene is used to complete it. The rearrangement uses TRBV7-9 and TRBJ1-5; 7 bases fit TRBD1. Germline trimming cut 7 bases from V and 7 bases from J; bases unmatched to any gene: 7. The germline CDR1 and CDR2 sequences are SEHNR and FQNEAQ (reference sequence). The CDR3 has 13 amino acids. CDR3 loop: CASTRSTGQPQHF. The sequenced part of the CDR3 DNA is TGTGCCAGCACCCGATCGACAGGGCAGCCC.

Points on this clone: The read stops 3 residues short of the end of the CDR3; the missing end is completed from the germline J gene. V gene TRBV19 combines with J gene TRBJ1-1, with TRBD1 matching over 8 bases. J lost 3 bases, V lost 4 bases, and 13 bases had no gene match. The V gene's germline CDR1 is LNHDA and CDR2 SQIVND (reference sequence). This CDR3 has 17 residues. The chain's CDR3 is CASSTLLDRGEHTEAFF. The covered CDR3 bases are TGTGCCAGTAGTACCCTCCTTGACAGGGGAGAGCACACTGAA.

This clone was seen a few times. CDR3 DNA, as far as it was read: TGTGCCAGCAGCTTAGTGGGCGTCACTGAA. Protein sequence: CASSLVGVTE. The whole CDR3 is CASSLVGVTEAFF. The rearrangement uses TRBV11-2 and TRBJ1-1; D uncertain. The read terminates 3 residues before the CDR3 end, so the remaining end is supplied by the germline J gene. Trimming took off 1 base at V and 4 bases at J, with 7 bases between the two ends. The CDR3 consists of 13 residues. Germline V gene sequence: CDR1 SGHAT, CDR2 FQNNGV.

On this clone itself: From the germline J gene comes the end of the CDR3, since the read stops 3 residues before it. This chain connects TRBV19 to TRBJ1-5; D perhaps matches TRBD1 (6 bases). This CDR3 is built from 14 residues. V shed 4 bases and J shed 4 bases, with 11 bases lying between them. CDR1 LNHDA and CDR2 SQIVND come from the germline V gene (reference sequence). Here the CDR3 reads CASSTRTENQPQHF. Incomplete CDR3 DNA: TGTGCCAGTAGTACCCGGACAGAGAATCAGCCC. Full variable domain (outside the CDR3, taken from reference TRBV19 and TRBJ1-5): DGGITQSPKYLFRKEGQNVTLSCEQNLNHDAMYWYRQDPGQGLRLIYYSQIVNDFQKGDIAEGYSVSREKKESFPLTVTSAQKNPTAFYLCASSTRTENQPQHFGDGTRLSIL.